The 10 T cell receptor beta chains presented below share a single source sample, sequenced in a study of CD8+CD57+ T cells in acquired aplastic anemia. Patients who underwent sequencing had shown CD8+CD57+ cell expansion by flow cytometry. Genomic DNA constituted the template upon which TCR beta VDJ and CDR3 profiling was performed. TCRdb analysed the reads with MiXCR anew, one entry per CDR3 protein. The sample records tens of thousands of distinct CDR3 sequences, about 63% being singletons. Specimen: sorted CD4+, CD8+, or CD8+CD57+ T cells (not recorded which) from PBMCs. These TCRs come from a human donor with aplastic anemia.

This sequence joins TRBV25-1 and TRBJ2-1; D gene unclear. The ends were cut back, 10 bases at V and 6 bases at J, with 4 bases in the middle. Per the germline V gene, CDR1 is MGHDK and CDR2 is SYGVNS. The CDR3 has 9 residues. Here the CDR3 reads CAKGNEQFF. In DNA form, the CDR3 reads TGTGCCAAAGGCAATGAGCAGTTCTTC.

Relative to its sample, this clonotype is medium-sized. This sequence joins TRBV25-1 and TRBJ2-3; D gene uncertain. The germline V gene has CDR1 MGHDK and CDR2 SYGVNS. Trimming removed 4 bases from V and 2 bases from J, with 4 bases in between. The length of the CDR3 is 12 residues. In DNA, the CDR3 is TGTGCCAGCAGTGTCTCCACAGATACGCAGTATTTT. This translates into CASSVSTDTQYF.

This clonotype occurred once. The V and J genes are TRBV7-9 and TRBJ2-3; D remains unclear. Trimming removed 7 bases from V and 2 bases from J, with 7 bases in between. The CDR3 covers 12 residues. The germline gives CDR1 SEHNR, CDR2 FQNEAQ (reference sequence). CDR3 bases: TGTGCCAGCACCCCCCCCACAGATACGCAGTATTTT. This codes for CASTPPTDTQYF.

In this sample, this clonotype turned up many times. This rearrangement joins TRBV20-1 to TRBJ1-2; possibly TRBD1 for D (6 bases). Germline lookup yields CDR1 DFQATT and CDR2 SNEGSKA (reference sequence). CDR3 length: 15 residues. The V end lost 8 bases, the J end lost 0 bases, and 19 bases lay between the germline ends. CDR3 coding DNA: TGCAGTACTGTGGGACACGAGAGTTCTAACTATGGCTACACCTTC. Protein sequence: CSTVGHESSNYGYTF.

This clonotype was picked up many times. The V and J genes are TRBV20-1 and TRBJ1-5, with D perhaps TRBD1 (6 bases). Per the germline V gene, CDR1 is DFQATT and CDR2 is SNEGSKA (reference sequence). The CDR3 extends over 12 amino acids. V lost 8 bases and J 4 bases, leaving 12 bases between the germline ends. CDR3 in amino acids: CSNGQKNQPQHF. CDR3 bases: TGCAGTAATGGACAGAAGAATCAGCCCCAGCATTTT.

Only one count was recorded for this clonotype. The chain is built from TRBV24-1 and TRBJ1-1; a possible D gene is TRBD1 (5 bases). CDR1 is KGHDR and CDR2 is SFDVKD in the germline V gene. V was pared by 8 bases and J by 5 bases, with 14 bases between. CDR3 length: 13 amino acids. The CDR3 DNA is TGTGCCACCAAAAGAGCAGCAGGGACTGAAGCTTTCTTT. This translates into CATKRAAGTEAFF.

V usage is TRBV10-1 and J usage is TRBJ2-1; possibly TRBD1 for D (6 bases). CDR1 is WNHNN, CDR2 SYGVQD, per germline (reference sequence). Between the trimmed V and J ends, which lost 4 bases and 8 bases, there was a span of 9 bases. The CDR3 spans 12 residues. CDR3 sequence: CASSVGGYEQFF. The DNA for the CDR3 is TGCGCCAGCAGTGTAGGGGGTTATGAGCAGTTCTTC.

V and J are TRBV7-8 and TRBJ1-2, with D possibly matching TRBD1 (6 bases). CDR1 SGHVS and CDR2 FQNEAQ come from the germline V gene. The CDR3 extends over 18 amino acids. The V end was cut by 5 bases, the J end by 4 bases, with 26 bases between. The CDR3 spells CASSRVGGVPDRVYGYTF. As DNA, the CDR3 is TGTGCCAGCAGCCGCGTTGGGGGCGTTCCCGATCGGGTCTATGGCTACACCTTC.

For this clonotype: One base away lies a much larger clone, so this may be a sequencing read error. The J gene is TRBJ2-2, the V gene TRBV20-1; 9 bases agree with TRBD1. CDR1 is DFQATT and CDR2 is SNEGSKA in the germline V gene (reference sequence). This CDR3 is 17 amino acids long. CDR3 DNA: TGCAGTGCTAGAAGGGACAGGGAGATAATAGTCCCCGGGGGGCTGTTTTTT. Protein sequence: CSARRDREIIVPGGLFF.

This chain links TRBV2 with TRBJ1-5; D unclear. The V end lost 7 bases, the J end lost 0 bases, and 7 bases lay between the germline ends. The germline V gene has CDR1 SNHLY and CDR2 FYNNEI. This CDR3 is built from 13 residues. The CDR3 DNA follows: TGTGCCAGCAATAGACATAGCAATCAGCCCCAGCATTTT. This sequence encodes CASNRHSNQPQHF.